One sample yielded the 31 T cell receptor beta chains listed below, sequenced in a study of CD8+CD57+ T cells in acquired aplastic anemia. TCR beta VDJ and CDR3 were profiled, and genomic DNA was the template. Each CDR3 protein is one row after TCRdb ran MiXCR on the reads. The sample holds approximately 80,000 distinct CDR3 sequences; around 70% are singletons and the top ten take approximately 80%. Only patients with CD8+CD57+ cell expansion on flow cytometry were chosen for sequencing. The source material was sorted CD4+, CD8+, or CD8+CD57+ T cells (not recorded which) from PBMCs. These receptors all stem from a human donor with aplastic anemia.

The gene calls are TRBV10-3 and TRBJ2-7; D uncertain. Trimming shortened V by 5 bases and J by 7 bases, and 9 bases separated the two germline ends. The length of the CDR3 is 11 residues. Looked up from germline, CDR1 is ENHRY and CDR2 is SYGVKD. CDR3: CAISPNKEQYF. CDR3 nucleotide sequence: TGTGCCATCAGTCCCAACAAGGAGCAGTACTTC.

The chain is built from TRBV24-1 and TRBJ2-1; possibly TRBD2 for D (6 bases). V lost 9 bases and J 1 base, leaving 15 bases between the germline ends. This CDR3 comprises 15 residues. CDR1 is KGHDR and CDR2 is SFDVKD in the germline V gene. CDR3 DNA sequence: TGTGCCACCCGAAAAGATGGGGGGTCCTACAATGAGCAGTTCTTC. This codes for CATRKDGGSYNEQFF.

The chain employs TRBV29-1 and TRBJ1-1; weak D call: TRBD1 (5 bases). Trimming cost V 5 bases and J 1 base, with 8 bases left between them. Germline lookup yields CDR1 SQVTM and CDR2 ANQGSEA. The CDR3 runs 12 residues. Here the CDR3 reads CSVWGGNTEAFF. The CDR3 bases are TGCAGCGTTTGGGGGGGGAACACTGAAGCTTTCTTT. The entire variable domain, with the rest obtained from reference TRBV29-1 and TRBJ1-1, is as follows: SAVISQKPSRDICQRGTSLTIQCQVDSQVTMMFWYRQQPGQSLTLIATANQGSEATYESGFVIDKFPISRPNLTFSTLTVSNMSPEDSSIYLCSVWGGNTEAFFGQGTRLTVV.

The chain couples TRBV25-1 to TRBJ2-7; 8 nucleotides line up with TRBD1. This CDR3 is built from 13 residues. The germline V gene encodes CDR1 MGHDK and CDR2 SYGVNS. V lost 8 bases to trimming and J lost 4 bases; unmatched junction nucleotides: 7. CDR3 amino acids: CASANRGSYEQYF. The DNA of the CDR3 is TGTGCCAGCGCCAACAGGGGGTCTTACGAGCAGTACTTC.

This clonotype was picked up a small number of times. In DNA form, the CDR3 reads TGTGCCAGCAGTTACCCAGGACAGCGCGTTGCCTATGGCTACACCTTC. Its protein is CASSYPGQRVAYGYTF. The J gene is TRBJ1-2, the V gene TRBV6-2 or TRBV6-3, with D maybe TRBD1 (6 bases). V was shortened by 2 bases and J by 4 bases, with 17 bases between the two germline ends. This CDR3 contains 16 residues. Germline lookup yields CDR1 MNHEY and CDR2 SVGEGT.

The chain has TRBV15 and TRBJ1-5; a weak D match, TRBD1 (5 bases). The CDR3 loop spans 15 amino acids. Between the trimmed V and J ends, which lost 3 bases and 1 base, there was a span of 10 bases. CDR1 is LNHNV and CDR2 is YYDKDF in the germline V gene (reference sequence). The CDR3 region has the DNA TGTGCCACCAGCAGGACACAGGCCAGCAATCAGCCCCAGCATTTT. Translation gives CATSRTQASNQPQHF.

V and J are TRBV15 and TRBJ1-2; D is unresolved. Germline CDR1 LNHNV, CDR2 YYDKDF (reference sequence). Deletions cut 0 bases from V and 4 bases from J, with 12 bases between. This CDR3 region has 15 residues. The CDR3 DNA sequence: TGTGCCACCAGCAGAGAAGGACGGCAGCCCTATGGCTACACCTTC. Protein sequence: CATSREGRQPYGYTF.

This chain uses TRBV29-1 with TRBJ2-2; TRBD1 is a possible D gene (6 bases). V lost 7 bases to trimming and J lost 2 bases, with 11 bases between them. CDR1 is SQVTM and CDR2 is ANQGSEA in the germline V gene. The CDR3 length is 13 residues. DNA of the CDR3: TGCAGCGCCTTGGACAGAAACACCGGGGAGCTGTTTTTT. Translation: CSALDRNTGELFF.

This clonotype rates as large. This sequence joins TRBV30 and TRBJ2-7; 10 bases are shared with TRBD1. CDR3 length: 14 residues. CDR1 GTSNPN and CDR2 SVGIG come from the germline V gene (reference sequence). The V and J ends lost 0 bases and 2 bases, in that order; junction bases with no gene match: 1. CDR3 nucleotide sequence: TGTGCCTGGAGTGTAGGGACAGGGGCCTACGAGCAGTACTTC. This encodes CAWSVGTGAYEQYF. The full variable domain, completed using reference TRBV30 and TRBJ2-7, is SQTIHQWPATLVQPVGSPLSLECTVEGTSNPNLYWYRQAAGRGLQLLFYSVGIGQISSEVPQNLSASRPQDRQFILSSKKLLLSDSGFYLCAWSVGTGAYEQYFGPGTRLTVT.

This chain connects TRBV20-1 to TRBJ1-1; D is unclear. In germline, CDR1 is DFQATT, CDR2 SNEGSKA (reference sequence). The CDR3 totals 11 residues. V gave up 8 bases and J gave up 9 bases, with 16 bases separating them. The CDR3 nucleotides are TGCAGTATACCAAGGCTGGGGAAAGCTTTCTTT. Protein product: CSIPRLGKAFF.

This clonotype was seen only once. The chain is built from TRBV19 and TRBJ1-2, with 9 bases matching TRBD1. V was clipped by 4 bases and J by 4 bases; unmatched bases: 4. Germline lookup yields CDR1 LNHDA and CDR2 SQIVND (reference sequence). This CDR3 comprises 14 residues. The CDR3: CASSTGQGPYGYTF. The DNA of the CDR3 is TGTGCCAGTAGTACTGGACAGGGGCCCTATGGCTACACCTTC.

About this clonotype: One junction end does not reproduce the germline sequence, and a read error may be involved. This chain connects TRBV7-4 to TRBJ2-7; TRBD1 matches at 8 bases. The CDR3 length is 13 residues. Per germline, CDR1 SGHVT and CDR2 SQSDAQ. DNA of the CDR3: TGCGCCAGCGGACAGGGCCCTTCCTACGAGCAGTACTTC. This codes for CASGQGPSYEQYF.

This clonotype occurred a few times. The chain is built from TRBV15 and TRBJ1-6; D remains ambiguous. CDR3 length equals 15 residues. The germline V gene encodes CDR1 LNHNV and CDR2 YYDKDF (reference sequence). Trimming took 0 bases from V and 5 from J, leaving 8 bases between them. The DNA of the CDR3 is TGTGCCACCAGCAGAGACAGAAAACATAATTCACCCCTCCACTTT. Translation gives CATSRDRKHNSPLHF.

This clonotype came up many times. This chain links TRBV6-8 with TRBJ2-7; weak D call: TRBD2 (6 bases). This CDR3 has 16 amino acids. Deletions cut 8 bases from V and 2 bases from J, with 22 bases between. CDR1 and CDR2 from the germline V gene are MNHGY and SAAAGT. CDR3 coding DNA: TGTGCCAGCCCCACACGGGGGAAGCAGCCGACCTACGAGCAGTACTTC. It encodes CASPTRGKQPTYEQYF.

Many counts were recorded for this clonotype. The rearrangement uses TRBV5-1 and TRBJ1-1, with 8 bases lining up with TRBD1. This CDR3 has 15 amino acids. From germline, CDR1 is SGHRS and CDR2 YFSETQ. Trimming at V came to 4 bases and at J to 0 bases, leaving 5 bases not matched to a gene. CDR3 amino acids: CASSGGQVLNTEAFF. Here the CDR3 DNA reads TGCGCCAGCAGCGGGGGACAGGTACTGAACACTGAAGCTTTCTTT.

V gene TRBV20-1 combines with J gene TRBJ1-6; TRBD1 matches 8 bases. Germline CDR1 is DFQATT and CDR2 is SNEGSKA (reference sequence). This CDR3 comprises 15 residues. V shed 0 bases and J 9 bases; nucleotides not matched to a gene: 7. The CDR3 DNA is TGCAGTGCTAGAGATCACGGGGACAGGACTTCACCCCTCCACTTT. The encoded protein is CSARDHGDRTSPLHF.

This clonotype occurred many times. This chain joins TRBV7-9 and TRBJ2-2; no firm D call. The germline V gene has CDR1 SEHNR and CDR2 FQNEAQ (reference sequence). This CDR3 has 11 residues. The V end was cut by 2 bases, the J end by 7 bases, with 2 bases between. The CDR3 DNA reads as TGTGCCAGCAGCTTAATCGGGGAGCTGTTTTTT. Translating it yields CASSLIGELFF.

The V call is TRBV7-3, the J call TRBJ1-2, with D hard to call. Germline CDR1 is SGHTA and CDR2 is FQGTGA. Trimming removed 5 bases at V and 2 bases at J, with 9 bases between. This CDR3 contains 13 residues. The CDR3 DNA sequence: TGTGCCAGCAGCCCGACGGTGAACTATGGCTACACCTTC. Translation: CASSPTVNYGYTF. The full variable domain, with the rest looked up from reference TRBV7-3 and TRBJ1-2, is GAGVSQTPSNKVTEKGKYVELRCDPISGHTALYWYRQSLGQGPEFLIYFQGTGAADDSGLPNDRFFAVRPEGSVSTLKIQRTERGDSAVYLCASSPTVNYGYTFGSGTRLTVV.

This clonotype was detected only a few times. The chain is built from TRBV7-2 and TRBJ1-5, with TRBD1 as a possible D gene (5 bases). The ends were cut back, 6 bases at V and 0 bases at J, with 12 bases in the middle. Germline V gene sequence: CDR1 SGHTA, CDR2 FQGNSA. This CDR3 comprises 15 residues. This CDR3 reads CASSLDRFSNQPQHF. CDR3 nucleotides: TGTGCCAGCAGTCTTGACAGATTTAGCAATCAGCCCCAGCATTTT.

The chain couples TRBV25-1 to TRBJ2-3, with 9 bases lining up with TRBD2. CDR1 is MGHDK, CDR2 SYGVNS, per germline. J lost 0 bases, V lost 3 bases, and 7 bases had no gene match. The length of the CDR3 is 17 residues. In nucleotides, the CDR3 is TGTGCCAGCAGTGAGGGGCTAGCGGGGCCAAGCACAGATACGCAGTATTTT. Translating gives CASSEGLAGPSTDTQYF.

This clonotype has a handful of counts. The V call is TRBV7-3, the J call TRBJ2-1; TRBD1 agrees at 9 bases. There are 15 residues in the CDR3. With V trimmed by 5 bases and J by 7 bases, 9 bases remained unmatched. CDR1 and CDR2 (germline): SGHTA, FQGTGA. The CDR3 region has the DNA TGTGCCAGCAGCCCCCACCTGGGACAGGGTAATGAGCAGTTCTTC. Its protein is CASSPHLGQGNEQFF.

This chain uses TRBV7-2 with TRBJ1-1; D not certain. In germline, CDR1 is SGHTA, CDR2 FQGNSA. Between the trimmed V and J ends, which lost 5 bases and 5 bases, there was a span of 12 bases. This CDR3 contains 13 residues. CDR3 protein: CASSLNSGTEAFF. The CDR3 nucleotides read TGTGCCAGCAGCCTAAACTCCGGAACTGAAGCTTTCTTT.

This sequence joins TRBV15 and TRBJ2-3; D possibly corresponds to TRBD1 (6 bases). Germline CDR1 LNHNV, CDR2 YYDKDF (reference sequence). The CDR3 has 14 amino acids. Trimming removed 0 bases from V and 4 bases from J, with 8 bases in between. CDR3 residues: CATSRDRGADTQYF. The CDR3, as DNA: TGTGCCACCAGCAGAGACAGGGGTGCAGATACGCAGTATTTT.

The V gene is TRBV15, the J gene TRBJ2-2; D possibly uses TRBD1 or TRBD2 (5 bases each). This CDR3 contains 14 residues. The V end was cut by 4 bases, the J end by 6 bases, with 12 bases between. CDR1 and CDR2 (germline): LNHNV, YYDKDF (reference sequence). Here the CDR3 DNA reads TGTGCCACCAGCAAGGGGACCACCTCCGGGGAGCTGTTTTTT. It encodes CATSKGTTSGELFF.

This clonotype has a handful of counts. This rearrangement joins TRBV15 to TRBJ2-7; the D gene is possibly TRBD1 (5 bases). With 5 bases removed from V and 0 bases from J, the gap between germline ends came to 11 bases. This CDR3 is 14 amino acids long. Germline assignment: CDR1 LNHNV and CDR2 YYDKDF (reference sequence). CDR3 DNA: TGTGCCACCAGCCTCCGACAGAACTCCTACGAGCAGTACTTC. Translation: CATSLRQNSYEQYF.

This chain uses TRBV15 with TRBJ2-1; TRBD1 aligns across 8 bases. Germline-derived CDR1 and CDR2 are LNHNV and YYDKDF (reference sequence). J was trimmed by 10 bases and V by 11 bases; bases with no gene match: 7. The CDR3 runs to 11 residues. The CDR3 protein is CAVTGGNEQFF. CDR3 DNA sequence: TGTGCCGTCACAGGGGGGAACGAGCAGTTCTTC.

This chain uses TRBV11-1 with TRBJ2-7, with 8 bases identical to TRBD1. Per germline, CDR1 SGHAT and CDR2 FQDESV (reference sequence). V gave up 4 bases and J gave up 2 bases; unmatched junction bases: 10. This CDR3 region has 16 residues. The CDR3 DNA reads TGTGCCAGCAGCTCGACCCTCGGACAGGGCCCCTACGAGCAGTACTTC. It yields the protein CASSSTLGQGPYEQYF.

The chain links TRBV2 to TRBJ1-5; D perhaps matches TRBD1 (5 bases). Between the trimmed V and J ends, which lost 6 bases and 6 bases, there was a span of 12 bases. This CDR3 contains 13 residues. Germline CDR1 and CDR2: SNHLY and FYNNEI. CDR3 protein: CASSQGRGQPQHF. In DNA form, the CDR3 reads TGTGCCAGCAGCCAGGGACGAGGTCAGCCCCAGCATTTT.

V gene TRBV10-3 combines with J gene TRBJ2-7; weak D call: TRBD2 (6 bases). Germline-derived CDR1 and CDR2 are ENHRY and SYGVKD. Trimming took off 2 bases at V and 4 bases at J, with 15 bases between the two ends. This CDR3 is 15 amino acids long. CDR3 sequence (DNA): TGTGCCATCAGTGAGGGTTCGGGAGCATTTTACGAGCAGTACTTC. Translating it yields CAISEGSGAFYEQYF.

This clonotype was counted at least ten times. The chain carries TRBV7-9 and TRBJ2-7; D gene uncertain. Germline CDR1 SEHNR, CDR2 FQNEAQ (reference sequence). The length of the CDR3 is 12 residues. V was pared by 1 base and J by 3 bases, with 4 bases between. CDR3 DNA sequence: TGTGCCAGCAGCTTAGTCAGCTACGAGCAGTACTTC. Its protein is CASSLVSYEQYF.

The CDR3 loop is CATSDLRGFNSPLHF. For the CDR3, the DNA is TGTGCCACCAGTGATTTGCGAGGGTTTAATTCACCCCTCCACTTT. The chain carries TRBV24-1 and TRBJ1-6; D is unresolved. The CDR3 contains 15 residues. Trimming left V 0 bases short and J 6 bases short, with 8 bases between. Per germline, CDR1 KGHDR and CDR2 SFDVKD.